Shown below are 24 T cell receptor beta chains from a single sample sequenced in a study of cytotoxic CD8 clonotypes in ibrutinib-treated CLL (dated by TCRdb to 2020 to 2023). Library generation was performed with the immunoSEQ multiplex PCR assay. The source is immuneACCESS, and TCRdb retained only in-frame sequences with V and J called. Part of the clones is not carried over; for the studies checked, unresolved V genes explain less than half of this, and the remainder is unexplained. The sample includes 25,000 to 30,000 clones, with about 62% observed a single time. The leading ten clones occupy 12% to 15% of the sample. The input for sequencing was PBMCs, taken before ibrutinib treatment. These receptors originate from a human donor with chronic lymphocytic leukemia.

The chain carries TRBV27 and TRBJ1-5, with D possibly matching TRBD1 (5 bases). The germline V and J ends were trimmed by 2 bases and 3 bases, with 8 bases remaining between them. In germline, CDR1 is MNHEY, CDR2 SMNVEV (reference sequence). This CDR3 has 14 amino acids. The CDR3 region has the DNA TGTGCCAGCAGTTTAGACAGCAACAATCAGCCCCAGCATTTT. This translates into CASSLDSNNQPQHF.

The V gene is TRBV5-4, the J gene TRBJ2-7; D might be TRBD1 (6 bases). The ends were cut back, 3 bases at V and 2 bases at J, with 15 bases in the middle. CDR1 is SGHNT, CDR2 YYREEE, per germline (reference sequence). The CDR3 is 15 residues long. For the CDR3, the DNA is TGTGCCAGCAGCTGGGTGGACAGAAACCCCTACGAGCAGTACTTC. Translating it yields CASSWVDRNPYEQYF.

V is TRBV28 and J is TRBJ2-5, with a tentative D call TRBD2 (6 bases). The germline CDR1 and CDR2 sequences are MDHEN and SYDVKM. Trimming removed 11 bases at V and 9 bases at J, with 28 bases between. There are 15 residues in the CDR3. The CDR3 DNA sequence: TGTGCCTGCTCCAGCACGGTAACGGCCCGGGGGTCCCAGTACTTC. Protein product: CACSSTVTARGSQYF.

This clone has just a few counts. The V gene is TRBV6-6, the J gene TRBJ2-7; D is possibly TRBD1 (6 bases). The CDR3 extends over 15 amino acids. Trimming removed 0 bases at V and 1 base at J, with 10 bases between. Germline CDR1 reads MNHNY; CDR2 reads SVGAGI (reference sequence). CDR3 residues: CASSYSKGGSYEQYF. The CDR3 nucleotides read TGTGCCAGCAGTTACTCGAAAGGGGGATCCTACGAGCAGTACTTC.

J is TRBJ2-5 and V is TRBV5-1; TRBD1 matches 11 bases. Germline V CDR1 and CDR2: SGHRS, YFSETQ. V shed 4 bases and J 7 bases; nucleotides not matched to a gene: 9. The CDR3 consists of 15 residues. CDR3 loop: CASSQGQGGTGTQYF. CDR3 bases: TGCGCCAGCAGCCAGGGACAGGGGGGAACGGGGACCCAGTACTTC.

The CDR3 spells CASTRDSKYGYTF. The CDR3 coding sequence is TGTGCCAGCACCCGGGACAGCAAATATGGCTACACCTTC. This rearrangement joins TRBV2 to TRBJ1-2, with 7 bases aligning to TRBD1. This CDR3 comprises 13 residues. Germline V lookup: CDR1 SNHLY, CDR2 FYNNEI. J was trimmed by 5 bases and V by 7 bases; bases with no gene match: 7.

V and J are TRBV2 and TRBJ2-1, with D perhaps matching TRBD2 (5 bases). The V end lost 4 bases, the J end lost 5 bases, and 9 bases lay between the germline ends. CDR3 length: 13 amino acids. Looked up from germline, CDR1 is SNHLY and CDR2 is FYNNEI. The DNA for the CDR3 is TGTGCCAGCAGTGGGTCCGGGAACAATGAGCAGTTCTTC. It yields the protein CASSGSGNNEQFF.

V is TRBV9 and J is TRBJ1-6; TRBD1 aligns across 9 bases. Germline loops: CDR1 SGDLS, CDR2 YYNGEE. V lost 0 bases, J lost 6 bases, and 1 base stayed unmatched. The CDR3 runs 15 residues. The CDR3 bases are TGTGCCAGCAGCGTAGCGGGACAGGGTAATTCACCCCTCCACTTT. Amino acid sequence: CASSVAGQGNSPLHF.

This chain connects TRBV7-8 to TRBJ1-4; the D is unclear. V was shortened by 1 base and J by 6 bases, with 6 bases between the two germline ends. The CDR3 sequence is 13 residues long. Germline values: CDR1 SGHVS, CDR2 FQNEAQ. Written as DNA, the CDR3 is TGTGCCAGCAGCTTAGGTCAATATGAAAAACTGTTTTTT. Residues: CASSLGQYEKLFF.

This chain links TRBV21-1 with TRBJ2-1; the table calls TRBD1, which could not be checked here. TRBV21-1 is an annotated pseudogene. The CDR3 is 14 amino acids. The CDR3 sequence is CASSHRDRVYEQFF. The CDR3 coding sequence is TGTGCCAGCAGTCATAGGGACAGGGTCTATGAGCAGTTCTTC.

The chain combines TRBV28 with TRBJ2-4; TRBD2 is a possible D gene (5 bases). V lost 5 bases and J lost 0, with 17 bases in between. CDR1 is MDHEN, CDR2 SYDVKM, per germline. The CDR3 totals 17 residues. In nucleotides, the CDR3 is TGTGCCAGCAGTCCGGGGAGAAGGCCGGGAGCCAAAAACATTCAGTACTTC. Translating it yields CASSPGRRPGAKNIQYF.

V and J are TRBV5-1 and TRBJ2-3; perhaps TRBD1 as D (5 bases). Germline V gene data show CDR1 as SGHRS and CDR2 as YFSETQ. This CDR3 contains 15 residues. The V and J ends lost 9 bases and 3 bases respectively, with 20 bases between them. Here the CDR3 DNA reads TGCGCCACCAAGGACGGCAGGGCTGCGACAGATACGCAGTATTTT. Its translation is CATKDGRAATDTQYF.

The chain carries TRBV6-1 and TRBJ1-6; the D is unclear. V was trimmed by 4 bases and J by 0 bases, leaving 7 bases between them. The length of the CDR3 is 15 residues. Germline CDR1 MNHNS, CDR2 SASEGT. The DNA of the CDR3 is TGTGCCAGCAGTGGTTGGGTCTCCTATAATTCACCCCTCCACTTT. This encodes CASSGWVSYNSPLHF.

The chain has TRBV6-1 and TRBJ2-7; 9 nucleotides agree with TRBD1. Germline CDR1 is MNHNS and CDR2 is SASEGT. The trim removed 5 bases at V and 2 bases at J, leaving 7 bases unmatched. The CDR3 loop spans 15 amino acids. This chain's CDR3 is CASSFRDRAAYEQYF. Here the CDR3 DNA reads TGTGCCAGCAGTTTCCGGGACAGGGCTGCCTACGAGCAGTACTTC.

This chain connects TRBV2 to TRBJ1-2; 8 bases align to TRBD1. The V gene's germline CDR1 is SNHLY and CDR2 FYNNEI. This CDR3 spans 15 amino acids. With V trimmed by 6 bases and J by 7 bases, 13 bases remained unmatched. The CDR3 protein is CASRDGPGGESGYTF. The CDR3 nucleotides are TGTGCCAGCAGGGACGGGCCAGGGGGCGAGAGTGGCTACACCTTC.

V and J are TRBV6-1 and TRBJ1-5; TRBD1 might be the D (5 bases). Germline loops: CDR1 MNHNS, CDR2 SASEGT. CDR3 size: 14 residues. Deletions cut 7 bases from V and 0 bases from J, with 10 bases between. CDR3 coding DNA: TGTGCCAGCAATCGGGACTATAGCAATCAGCCCCAGCATTTT. Its protein is CASNRDYSNQPQHF.

The V call is TRBV2, the J call TRBJ2-5; 7 bases align to TRBD1. This CDR3 comprises 16 residues. Germline V lookup: CDR1 SNHLY, CDR2 FYNNEI. With V trimmed by 4 bases and J by 2 bases, 10 bases remained unmatched. CDR3 DNA: TGTGCCAGCAGTGCTAGGTACAGGGGATTTCAAGAGACCCAGTACTTC. As protein: CASSARYRGFQETQYF.

The chain links TRBV27 to TRBJ2-1; 16 nucleotides line up with TRBD2. CDR1 and CDR2 from the germline V gene are MNHEY and SMNVEV (reference sequence). V dropped 4 bases and J dropped 7; count of bases not matched to a gene: 7. The CDR3 consists of 17 residues. The CDR3 sequence is CASSSLGTSGRGNEQFF. In DNA form, the CDR3 reads TGTGCCAGCAGTTCCCTCGGGACTAGCGGGAGGGGGAATGAGCAGTTCTTC.

As DNA, the CDR3 is TGTGCCAGCAGTGAACTAAACACCATATATTTT. It yields the protein CASSELNTIYF. V usage is TRBV2 and J usage is TRBJ1-3; no clear D gene. V was trimmed by 2 bases and J by 6 bases, leaving 2 bases between them. The CDR3 contains 11 residues. In germline, CDR1 is SNHLY, CDR2 FYNNEI.

V and J are TRBV6-4 and TRBJ2-1; D not certain. CDR3 length: 13 residues. Germline-derived CDR1 and CDR2 are MRHNA and SNTAGT. V dropped 4 bases and J dropped 5 bases, with 9 bases sitting between them. CDR3 nucleotides: TGTGCCAGCAGTGTATTTGTGAACAATGAGCAGTTCTTC. This encodes CASSVFVNNEQFF.

The gene calls are TRBV6-5 and TRBJ1-5; 7 nucleotides line up with TRBD1. Germline-derived CDR1 and CDR2 are MNHEY and SVGAGI. The V gene end was trimmed by 6 bases and the J gene end by 3 bases; junction bases not matched to a gene: 8. The CDR3 has 15 residues. The CDR3 bases are TGTGCCAGCAGCTCACAGGGGTCGATCAATCAGCCCCAGCATTTT. Residues: CASSSQGSINQPQHF.

This chain connects TRBV18 to TRBJ1-1; TRBD1 matches 10 bases. Germline lookup yields CDR1 KGHSH and CDR2 LQKENI. Trimming cost V 6 bases and J 0 bases; bases outside gene matches: 1. CDR3 length equals 14 residues. The CDR3 is CASSGTGVNTEAFF. Here the CDR3 DNA reads TGTGCCAGCTCCGGGACAGGGGTGAACACTGAAGCTTTCTTT.

The chain employs TRBV2 and TRBJ2-5, with a possible D match to TRBD2 (5 bases). The CDR3 contains 14 residues. In germline, CDR1 is SNHLY, CDR2 FYNNEI. The V gene lost 7 bases and the J gene lost 5 bases, with 17 bases spanning the gap. CDR3 in amino acids: CASKLRAFGETQYF. The DNA for the CDR3 is TGTGCCAGCAAGTTGCGGGCCTTTGGGGAGACCCAGTACTTC.

This clone showed up just once. One junction end disagrees with the germline gene, perhaps due to a read error. The chain recombines TRBV10-2 with TRBJ1-3; D is unresolved. The CDR3 is 11 residues long. From germline, CDR1 is WSHSY and CDR2 SAAADI. CDR3 DNA: TGCGCCAGCTCCCCTGGGAACACCATATATTTT. Its protein product is CASSPGNTIYF.